Listed here is a single T cell receptor (beta chain). This specimen belongs to a study of blood T cell repertoires in COVID-19. Background on the study: PBMCs, B-cell-depleted T cells, or T cells provided the cDNA or gDNA that made up the material.

Study processing details: Estimation of nucleated cell counts relied on the amplification of reference gene primers. TCRdb keeps only in-frame clones here, not all; method: immunoSEQ multiplex PCR. V and J calls and clone size are as listed in that table; D and trimming were resolved from the DNA. The sample shows approximately 180,000 clones, roughly 89% of them seen only once. In terms of age and location, participants ranged from about 18 to 95 years and lived in about two dozen US areas. Germline loops: CDR1 SGDLS, CDR2 YYNGEE. This CDR3 spans 16 amino acids. The V end lost 4 bases, the J end lost 2 bases, and 16 bases lay between the germline ends.

Sequences were obtained from PBMCs or T cells enriched from blood (not recorded which). The clonotype originates from a woman aged 40 to 49 with acute COVID-19. V is TRBV9 and J is TRBJ2-1; D possibly corresponds to TRBD2 (6 bases). The CDR3 coding sequence is TGTGCCAGCAGCCCGGCGGGGCAGGCCGCCTACAATGAGCAGTTCTTC. Translated: CASSPAGQAAYNEQFF.